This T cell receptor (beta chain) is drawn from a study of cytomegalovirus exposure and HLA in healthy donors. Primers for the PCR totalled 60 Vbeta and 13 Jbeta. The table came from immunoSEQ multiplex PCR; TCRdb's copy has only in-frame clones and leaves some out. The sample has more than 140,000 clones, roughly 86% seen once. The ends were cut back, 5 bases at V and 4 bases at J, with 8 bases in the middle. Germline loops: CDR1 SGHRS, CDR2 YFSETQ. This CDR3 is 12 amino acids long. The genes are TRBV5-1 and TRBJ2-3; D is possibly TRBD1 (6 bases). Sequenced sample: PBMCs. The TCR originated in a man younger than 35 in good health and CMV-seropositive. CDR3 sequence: CASRQGPDTQYF. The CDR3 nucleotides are TGCGCCAGCAGACAGGGTCCAGATACGCAGTATTTT.